This entry describes one TCR beta chain. At baseline, cycle 4 day 1, and cycle 7 day 1, blood was sampled. The data were obtained in a study of OX40 agonist ivuxolimab in advanced cancers. Profiled with immunoSEQ multiplex PCR; TCRdb holds only in-frame clones, not every one. This sample has some 37,000 clones, with 88% found just once. Trimming left V 0 bases short and J 6 bases short, with 7 bases between. Germline assignment: CDR1 WNHNN and CDR2 SYGVQD (reference sequence). The CDR3 consists of 13 residues. This TCR was sampled from an adult with an advanced solid tumor such as melanoma, head and neck, liver or kidney cancer. The chain recombines TRBV10-1 with TRBJ2-3; D uncertain. The starting material was CD4+ or CD8+ T cells sorted from blood, obtained in a trial of the OX40 agonist ivuxolimab. CDR3 loop: CASSESRRDTQYF. CDR3 sequence (DNA): TGCGCCAGCAGTGAGTCGAGGCGGGATACGCAGTATTTT.